The rows below give T cell receptor beta chains drawn from one sample of a study of identical twins. In TCRdb, the 5' RACE reads were re-called with MiXCR into one record per CDR3 protein. The sample includes 640,000 or so distinct CDR3 sequences, around 6% of them seen just once. Sample: naive T cells sorted from blood. Every receptor here comes from a man aged 18 to 30 in good health. Both conserved end residues are part of each CDR3. A D gene is named only where the DNA matches it firmly. Some rows mark clone size as missing; the rest say once, few, many or name a class of expanded clone.

D	size	V	J	DNA	CDR3
TRBD2	many	TRBV29-1	TRBJ2-1	TGCAGCGTTCTCGCGGGGGTTTACAATGAGCAGTTCTTC	CSVLAGVYNEQFF
-	many	TRBV20-1	TRBJ1-5	TGCAGTGCTAGAGCACAGTGGGATCAGCCCCAGCATTTT	CSARAQWDQPQHF
-	-	TRBV20-1	TRBJ2-1	TGCAGTGCCCATAGACGGGACTCGCACAATGAGCAGTTCTTC	CSAHRRDSHNEQFF
-	many	TRBV20-1	TRBJ2-1	TGCAGTGCTTACCCCAGTTGGATTGGGTACTACAATGAGCAGTTCTTC	CSAYPSWIGYYNEQFF
-	-	TRBV6-5	TRBJ2-1	TGTGCCAGCAACGATTACAATGAGCAGTTCTTC	CASNDYNEQFF
-	few	TRBV5-5	TRBJ2-3	TGTGCCAGCAGCCTGGTGGTGACAGTCATAGATACGCAGTATTTT	CASSLVVTVIDTQYF
-	many	TRBV6-1	TRBJ2-1	TGTGCCAGCGCCCGTCTAGTAGCCCCCTACAATGAGCAGTTCTTC	CASARLVAPYNEQFF
-	many	TRBV29-1	TRBJ2-3	TGCAGCCCGAGGATAGGGCCGGATACGCAGTATTTT	CSPRIGPDTQYF
TRBD1	many	TRBV5-1	TRBJ2-3	TGCGCCAGCAGCTTCACGACTCCAAGGACAGGGGGGACGCAGTATTTT	CASSFTTPRTGGTQYF
TRBD2	-	TRBV6-2/TRBV6-3	TRBJ2-7	TGTGCCAGCAGTTACGGGACTAGCGGAGGGGCCTACGAGCAGTACTTC	CASSYGTSGGAYEQYF
TRBD1	-	TRBV7-8	TRBJ2-3	TGTGCCAGCAGCAAATGGACAGGGACTAGCACAGATACGCAGTATTTT	CASSKWTGTSTDTQYF
-	many	TRBV7-9	TRBJ2-1	TGTGCCAGCAGCCTCGGGAGTCTAAACAATGAGCAGTTCTTC	CASSLGSLNNEQFF
-	many	TRBV27	TRBJ2-1	TGTGCCAGCAGTTTATCGGGACTCACCTCGGACAATGAGCAGTTCTTC	CASSLSGLTSDNEQFF
-	few	TRBV12-3/TRBV12-4	TRBJ1-6	TGTGCCAGCAGCTCTTCACGTCAGAGCTCCTATAATTCACCCCTCCACTTT	CASSSSRQSSYNSPLHF
TRBD2	-	TRBV7-2	TRBJ2-5	TGTGCCAGCAGCTTATTGGCTAGCGGAGGGTACCAAGAGACCCAGTACTTC	CASSLLASGGYQETQYF
-	many	TRBV6-6	TRBJ2-3	TGTGCCAGCAGGCGGGTGGCAGATACGCAGTATTTT	CASRRVADTQYF
-	many	TRBV29-1	TRBJ1-2	TGCAGCGTTGAAGAAGGCCCGCCTAGAGCTGGCTATGGCTACACCTTC	CSVEEGPPRAGYGYTF
-	many	TRBV4-2	TRBJ2-7	TGTGCCAGCAGCCAAGGTGGTGCGGAGAGCTCCTACGAGCAGTACTTC	CASSQGGAESSYEQYF
TRBD1	many	TRBV9	TRBJ1-2	TGTGCCAGCAGCGTATCTACGACAGGGTGGGATAACTATGGCTACACCTTC	CASSVSTTGWDNYGYTF
-	many	TRBV9	TRBJ2-1	TGTGCCAGCAGCCCCCAAAGGTTAGGGACCAATGAGCAGTTCTTC	CASSPQRLGTNEQFF
-	-	TRBV7-2	TRBJ1-6	TGTGCCAGCAGCTTAGACGGGACAATACCCCTCCACTTT	CASSLDGTIPLHF
TRBD2	-	TRBV5-1	TRBJ2-1	TGCGCCAGCAGCTTGGCAAGCGGGAGATCCAATGAGCAGTTCTTC	CASSLASGRSNEQFF
-	many	TRBV12-3/TRBV12-4	TRBJ2-1	TGTGCCAGCAGGGGTGGGGGCACGTCCTACAATGAGCAGTTCTTC	CASRGGGTSYNEQFF
-	many	TRBV5-1	TRBJ1-6	TGCGCCAGCACCCTGGTCGGCCTTAATTCACCCCTCCACTTT	CASTLVGLNSPLHF
-	many	TRBV21-1	TRBJ2-7	TGTGCCAGCAGCAAAGAGGAGACAGTTAGCGGAGCAACCTACGAGCAGTACTTC	CASSKEETVSGATYEQYF
-	many	TRBV10-3	TRBJ1-2	TGTGCCATCAGTGAGTCGAATGCCGCGAACACCTTC	CAISESNAANTF
-	many	TRBV29-1	TRBJ2-7	TGCAGCGTTGAGGGCCTCGCCTACGAGCAGTACTTC	CSVEGLAYEQYF
-	many	TRBV20-1	TRBJ2-3	TGCAGTGCGGCCGATAGCGGAGCTAGCACAGATACGCAGTATTTT	CSAADSGASTDTQYF
TRBD2	-	TRBV30	TRBJ2-1	TGTGCCTGGAGTGTATTGTGGCTAGCGGGACCTAATGAGCAGTTCTTC	CAWSVLWLAGPNEQFF
-	many	TRBV5-1	TRBJ2-1	TGCGCCAGCAGCTTGGAGGCGGGCTCCTACAATGAGCAGTTCTTC	CASSLEAGSYNEQFF
-	many	TRBV20-1	TRBJ1-5	TGCAGTGCTAGAGACAGCCCGTCCCCTAATCAGCCCCAGCATTTT	CSARDSPSPNQPQHF
-	many	TRBV5-1	TRBJ1-2	TGCGCCAGCAGCCTGGAGGGTGTATTCACCTTC	CASSLEGVFTF
-	few	TRBV20-1	TRBJ1-6	TGCAGTGCTCACAGTCCAGGGACGAGTCGTTCACCCCTCCACTTT	CSAHSPGTSRSPLHF
-	-	TRBV4-1	TRBJ1-5	TGCGCCAGCAGCCAATCGGGGCAGGCTAGTATACCCCAGCATTTT	CASSQSGQASIPQHF
-	many	TRBV6-1	TRBJ2-2	TGTGCCAGCAGCCAGGGTACCCGGGAGCTGTTTTTT	CASSQGTRELFF